This entry describes one TCR beta chain. The sample originates from a study of blood T cell repertoires in COVID-19. This CDR3 has 16 amino acids. Germline V gives CDR1 LNHDA, CDR2 SQIVND (reference sequence). The junction had 8 bases not matched to a gene; V was cut back by 5 bases and J by 5 bases. Profiled with immunoSEQ multiplex PCR; TCRdb holds only in-frame clones, not every one. The sample contains about 220,000 clones, 85% of which appear only once. The receptor was derived from a woman aged 70-85 years with COVID-19, enrolled during active disease. This chain uses TRBV19 with TRBJ2-3; 12 nucleotides line up with TRBD2. Material for sequencing was peripheral blood. DNA for the CDR3: TGTGCCAGTAGTCCTCGGACTAGCGGGACGGGAGATACGCAGTATTTT. It translates to CASSPRTSGTGDTQYF.